This entry lists 11 T cell receptor beta chains sequenced from one sample in a study of PD-1 blockade in mismatch repair-deficient tumors. Sequencing was performed with immunoSEQ multiplex PCR; in TCRdb, only in-frame clones are kept and a portion is missing. The table records 60,000 to 70,000 clones, approximately 88% of them present only once. The sample in question was peripheral blood, obtained 52 weeks after starting pembrolizumab. The receptors come from an adult with mismatch repair-deficient cancer.

The V gene is TRBV4-2, the J gene TRBJ2-2; 9 nucleotides match TRBD2. V shed 4 bases and J 2 bases; nucleotides not matched to a gene: 2. Germline values: CDR1 LGHNA, CDR2 YNFKEQ. The CDR3 has 15 amino acids. The DNA for the CDR3 is TGTGCCAGCAGCCGACTAGCGGCTAACACCGGGGAGCTGTTTTTT. Its protein is CASSRLAANTGELFF.

This clone was seen a handful of times. This sequence joins TRBV6-5 and TRBJ1-2; D uncertain. This CDR3 has 13 amino acids. The germline V gene has CDR1 MNHEY and CDR2 SVGAGI. The germline V and J ends were trimmed by 0 bases and 7 bases, with 9 bases remaining between them. CDR3 nucleotides: TGTGCCAGCAGTTACTCGAAAAAGAGTGGCTACACCTTC. It specifies CASSYSKKSGYTF.

The J gene is TRBJ2-7, the V gene TRBV4-1; TRBD2 agrees at 7 bases. Trimming took 1 base from V and 3 from J; bases not matched to a gene: 6. The CDR3 covers 15 residues. The germline V gene has CDR1 MGHRA and CDR2 YSYEKL. The CDR3 protein is CASSQVSGTLYEQYF. The DNA of the CDR3 is TGCGCCAGCAGCCAAGTAAGCGGGACCCTCTACGAGCAGTACTTC.

The rearrangement links TRBV6-4 to TRBJ2-5; possibly TRBD2 for D (6 bases). The CDR3 extends over 11 amino acids. V was pared by 10 bases and J by 4 bases, with 10 bases between. Per the germline V gene, CDR1 is MRHNA and CDR2 is SNTAGT. The CDR3 spells CATKTRETQYF. CDR3 bases: TGTGCCACCAAGACTAGAGAGACCCAGTACTTC.

The V and J genes are TRBV19 and TRBJ1-3; possible D gene TRBD1, 5 bases. CDR1 LNHDA and CDR2 SQIVND come from the germline V gene (reference sequence). Between the trimmed V and J ends, which lost 3 bases and 1 base, there was a span of 10 bases. The CDR3 totals 15 residues. This chain's CDR3 is CASSIRAGSGNTIYF. CDR3 in DNA: TGTGCCAGTAGTATTAGGGCAGGGTCTGGAAACACCATATATTTT.

The CDR3 loop reads CASSVSSGSTDTQYF. The CDR3 nucleotides are TGTGCCAGCAGCGTCTCTAGCGGGAGCACAGATACGCAGTATTTT. The rearrangement uses TRBV2 and TRBJ2-3, with 8 bases lining up with TRBD2. The CDR3 contains 15 residues. The germline V gene has CDR1 SNHLY and CDR2 FYNNEI. The junction had 5 bases not matched to a gene; V was cut back by 6 bases and J by 0 bases.

The sample holds one count of this clone. The rearrangement uses TRBV19 and TRBJ1-3, with 8 bases matching TRBD1. From germline, CDR1 is LNHDA and CDR2 SQIVND (reference sequence). The trim removed 5 bases at V and 4 bases at J, leaving 4 bases unmatched. The CDR3 extends over 14 amino acids. This CDR3 is CASSARTGGNTIYF. The CDR3 DNA sequence: TGTGCCAGTAGTGCGAGGACAGGGGGAAACACCATATATTTT.

The chain joins TRBV19 to TRBJ2-7; 11 bases line up with TRBD2. V dropped 1 base and J dropped 6; count of bases not matched to a gene: 5. Germline V gene sequence: CDR1 LNHDA, CDR2 SQIVND (reference sequence). The CDR3 is made up of 15 amino acids. The CDR3 DNA reads TGTGCCAGTAGTATAGGGACTAGCGGGTTTCGCGAGCAGTACTTC. This translates into CASSIGTSGFREQYF. The full variable domain, rest sourced from reference TRBV19 and TRBJ2-7, is DGGITQSPKYLFRKEGQNVTLSCEQNLNHDAMYWYRQDPGQGLRLIYYSQIVNDFQKGDIAEGYSVSREKKESFPLTVTSAQKNPTAFYLCASSIGTSGFREQYFGPGTRLTVT.

The J gene is TRBJ2-6, the V gene TRBV15; D is uncertain. Germline-derived CDR1 and CDR2 are LNHNV and YYDKDF (reference sequence). V dropped 2 bases and J dropped 0 bases, with 8 bases sitting between them. CDR3 length: 16 amino acids. This CDR3 is CATSRPQVSGANVLTF. The CDR3 DNA is TGTGCCACCAGCAGACCCCAGGTCTCTGGGGCCAACGTCCTGACTTTC.

V is TRBV29-1 and J is TRBJ2-1; the match to TRBD2 covers 12 bases. This CDR3 is built from 14 residues. Per germline, CDR1 SQVTM and CDR2 ANQGSEA. Losses at the gene ends were 7 bases for V and 5 bases for J; bases not matched to a gene: 6. CDR3 nucleotide sequence: TGCAGCGCCCGACTAGCGGGAGCTAACAATGAGCAGTTCTTC. It yields the protein CSARLAGANNEQFF.

The chain combines TRBV27 with TRBJ2-7, with 9 bases that match TRBD2. In germline, CDR1 is MNHEY, CDR2 SMNVEV (reference sequence). The CDR3 is made up of 14 amino acids. After removal of 4 bases from V and 4 bases from J, the junction contained 5 bases not matched to a gene. CDR3 nucleotides: TGTGCCAGCAGTTCCGCTAGCGGGGATTACGAGCAGTACTTC. Its protein is CASSSASGDYEQYF.